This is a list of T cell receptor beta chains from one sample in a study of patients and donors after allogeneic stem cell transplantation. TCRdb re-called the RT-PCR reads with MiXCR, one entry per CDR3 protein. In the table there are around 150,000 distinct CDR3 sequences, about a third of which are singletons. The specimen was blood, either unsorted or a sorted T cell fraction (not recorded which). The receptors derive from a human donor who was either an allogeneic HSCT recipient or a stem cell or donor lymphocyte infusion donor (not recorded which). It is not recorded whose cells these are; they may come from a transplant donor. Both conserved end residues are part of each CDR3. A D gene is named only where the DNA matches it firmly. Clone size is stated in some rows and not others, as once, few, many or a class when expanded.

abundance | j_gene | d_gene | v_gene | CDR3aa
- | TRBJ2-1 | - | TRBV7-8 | CASSEGPWGSYNEQFF
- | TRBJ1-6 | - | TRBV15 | CATRGRVNSPLHF
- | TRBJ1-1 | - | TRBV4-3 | CASSQDSSTEAFF
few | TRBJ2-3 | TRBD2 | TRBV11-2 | CASNLQLAGVDTQYF
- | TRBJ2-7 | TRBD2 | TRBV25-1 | CASSLTSGGWNEQYF
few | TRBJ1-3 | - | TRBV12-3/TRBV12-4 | CASSLDRPGTIYF
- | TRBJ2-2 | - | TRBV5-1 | CASSLPRGDTGELFF
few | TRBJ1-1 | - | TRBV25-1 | CASTEGTNTEAFF
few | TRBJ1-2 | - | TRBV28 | CASSFPNYGYTF
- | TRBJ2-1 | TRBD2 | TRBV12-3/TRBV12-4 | CASSLGTSGGEQFF
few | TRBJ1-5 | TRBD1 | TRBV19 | CASSSTGTGNQPQHF
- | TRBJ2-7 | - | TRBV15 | CATSRDRWYEQYF
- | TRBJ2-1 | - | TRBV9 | CASSVGLVGSRPFF
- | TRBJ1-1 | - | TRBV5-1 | CASTQGMNTEAFF
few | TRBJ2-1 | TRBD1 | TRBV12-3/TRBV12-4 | CASSPGTGVNEQFF
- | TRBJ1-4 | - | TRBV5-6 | CASSSPALFNEKLFF
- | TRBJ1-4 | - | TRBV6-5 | CASSLRHSTNEKLFF
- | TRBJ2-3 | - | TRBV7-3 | CASSPPGGRGDTQYF
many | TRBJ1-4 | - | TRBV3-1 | CASSQETTKLFF
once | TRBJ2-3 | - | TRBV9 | CASMGNTDTQYF
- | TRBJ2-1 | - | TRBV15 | CATSRVPSEFSYNEQFF
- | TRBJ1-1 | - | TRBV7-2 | CASSPIGGVAEAFF
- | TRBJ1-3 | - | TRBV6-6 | CASSYSPQAGNSGNTIYF
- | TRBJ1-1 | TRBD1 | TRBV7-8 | CASTRDRANTEAFF
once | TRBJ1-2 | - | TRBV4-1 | CASSLSVGDYGYTF
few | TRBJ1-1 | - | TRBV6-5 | CASSYDRWNTEAFF
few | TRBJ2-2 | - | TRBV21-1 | CASSKDGDLNTGELFF
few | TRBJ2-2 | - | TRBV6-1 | CASSDLGVGELFF
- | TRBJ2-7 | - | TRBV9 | CASSASGGILNEQYF
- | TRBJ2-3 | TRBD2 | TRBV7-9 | CASSSPPGAGDTDTQYF
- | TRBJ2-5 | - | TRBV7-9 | CASSQTRGETQYF
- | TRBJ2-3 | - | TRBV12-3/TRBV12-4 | CASSWSEAFTDTQYF
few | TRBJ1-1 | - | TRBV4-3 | CASSQDIAAGTEAFF
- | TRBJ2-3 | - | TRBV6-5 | CASSPGVGDTQYF
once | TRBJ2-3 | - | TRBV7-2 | CASTPRGSTDTQYF
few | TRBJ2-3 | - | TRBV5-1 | CASSLAVEDTQYF
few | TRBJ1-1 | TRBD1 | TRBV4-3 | CASSQLQGLGTEAFF
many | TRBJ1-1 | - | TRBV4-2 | CASSQGFEGLNTEAFF
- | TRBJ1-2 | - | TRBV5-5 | CASSPIPDSPGTFYYGYTF
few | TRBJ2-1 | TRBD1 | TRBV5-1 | CASSLGQGVDEQFF
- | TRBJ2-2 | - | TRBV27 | CASRPSPRVLNTGELFF
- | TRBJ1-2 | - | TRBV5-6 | CATTGQEGYYGYTF
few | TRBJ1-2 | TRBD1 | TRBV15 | CATSRDRGQAYGYTF
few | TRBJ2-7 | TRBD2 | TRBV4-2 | CASSWTSGGNPYEQYF
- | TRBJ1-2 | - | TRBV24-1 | CATSKTLSYGYTF
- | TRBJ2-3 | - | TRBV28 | CASSLEGSDTQYF
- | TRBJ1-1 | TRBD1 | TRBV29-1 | CSVRHGQVITEAFF
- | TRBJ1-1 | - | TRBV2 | CASNTEAFF
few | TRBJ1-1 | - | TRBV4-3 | CASSQDLGHLNTEAFF
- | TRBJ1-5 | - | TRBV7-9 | CASSLNNQPQHF
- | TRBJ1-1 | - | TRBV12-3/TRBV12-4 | CASRPPGGANTEAFF
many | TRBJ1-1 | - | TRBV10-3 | CATAKNRPTEAFF
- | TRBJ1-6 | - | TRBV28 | CASLTGGSPLHF